This entry lists 30 T cell receptor beta chains sequenced from one sample in a study of immune evolution from preneoplasia to lung adenocarcinoma. Produced via immunoSEQ multiplex PCR; TCRdb's table is partial and in-frame only. The sample includes some 9,100 clones, roughly three quarters of them seen just once. The sequencing sample was made of FFPE minimally invasive lung adenocarcinoma tissue. The source of these receptors is a donor aged 70 or over with lung adenocarcinoma.

The count of this clone is one. The chain carries TRBV19 and TRBJ1-5, with 8 positions matching TRBD1. CDR1 and CDR2 from the germline V gene are LNHDA and SQIVND (reference sequence). This CDR3 has 15 residues. V lost 5 bases to trimming and J lost 9 bases; unmatched junction nucleotides: 12. For the CDR3, the DNA is TGTGCCAGTAGTGAGACCACAGGGGGGATTTGGCCCCAGCATTTT. Residues: CASSETTGGIWPQHF.

This clone has just one count. This chain links TRBV28 with TRBJ1-3; 8 positions match TRBD1. Germline V gene sequence: CDR1 MDHEN, CDR2 SYDVKM. After removal of 2 bases from V and 2 bases from J, the junction contained 2 bases not matched to a gene. This CDR3 is built from 15 residues. The CDR3 here is CASSLAGGPGNTIYF. The CDR3 nucleotides read TGTGCCAGCAGTTTAGCAGGGGGCCCTGGAAACACCATATATTTT.

V and J are TRBV5-1 and TRBJ2-3; TRBD1 agrees at 11 bases. Germline CDR1 and CDR2: SGHRS and YFSETQ. This CDR3 has 18 residues. After removal of 2 bases from V and 3 bases from J, the junction contained 11 bases not matched to a gene. The CDR3 is CASSFQTGTGGRTDTQYF. The CDR3 region has the DNA TGCGCCAGCAGCTTCCAAACCGGGACAGGGGGTCGGACAGATACGCAGTATTTT.

Written as DNA, the CDR3 is TGTGCCAGCAGTCTCCACCCGCTTTTCGAGCAGTACTTC. Encoded protein: CASSLHPLFEQYF. The chain joins TRBV27 to TRBJ2-7; D unresolved. The CDR3 has 13 residues. Germline-derived CDR1 and CDR2 are MNHEY and SMNVEV (reference sequence). Trimming left V 5 bases short and J 6 bases short, with 14 bases between.

This chain links TRBV28 with TRBJ2-5, with D possibly matching TRBD2 (6 bases). Germline V gene lookup returns CDR1 MDHEN and CDR2 SYDVKM. V was trimmed by 2 bases and J by 9 bases, leaving 16 bases between them. This CDR3 is 14 amino acids long. The CDR3 coding sequence is TGTGCCAGCAGTTTAGGGCGGGGCACCAGGGCCCAGTACTTC. Translating it yields CASSLGRGTRAQYF.

This clone was counted only a few times. V is TRBV28 and J is TRBJ1-2, with 9 bases that match TRBD1. CDR1 MDHEN and CDR2 SYDVKM come from the germline V gene. The J segment lost 3 bases and the V segment lost 8 bases, leaving 7 bases of the junction unmatched. The CDR3 consists of 14 residues. The CDR3 region is CASLTGGADYGYTF. CDR3 coding DNA: TGTGCCAGCCTAACAGGGGGCGCAGACTATGGCTACACCTTC.

The chain links TRBV10-3 to TRBJ1-2; D gene unclear. The germline V and J ends were trimmed by 1 base and 4 bases, with 10 bases remaining between them. The CDR3 sequence is 14 residues long. Germline-derived CDR1 and CDR2 are ENHRY and SYGVKD. In DNA form, the CDR3 reads TGTGCCATCAGTGAGTGGGCAGCCAGCTATGGCTACACCTTC. Protein product: CAISEWAASYGYTF.

The chain is built from TRBV4-1 and TRBJ1-2, with 7 positions matching TRBD1. The CDR3 covers 16 residues. Per germline, CDR1 MGHRA and CDR2 YSYEKL. V dropped 0 bases and J dropped 4; count of bases not matched to a gene: 8. The CDR3 region has the DNA TGCGCCAGCAGCCAAGATCCGGGGACAGATATCTATGGCTACACCTTC. It encodes CASSQDPGTDIYGYTF.

The CDR3 DNA sequence: TGCGCCAGCAGCTCGTCCGGGACAGGGAGGACCGGGGAGCTGTTTTTT. This sequence encodes CASSSSGTGRTGELFF. The genes are TRBV5-1 and TRBJ2-2; TRBD1 agrees at 9 bases. Germline CDR1 SGHRS, CDR2 YFSETQ. V shed 3 bases and J 5 bases; nucleotides not matched to a gene: 8. This CDR3 is 16 amino acids long.

The gene calls are TRBV5-1 and TRBJ2-3, with 9 bases aligning to TRBD1. The CDR3 is 15 residues long. Germline-derived CDR1 and CDR2 are SGHRS and YFSETQ. Germline trimming cut 4 bases from V and 3 bases from J; bases unmatched to any gene: 6. CDR3 DNA sequence: TGCGCCAGCAGCCTACAGGGGGCTCGGACAGATACGCAGTATTTT. Translated: CASSLQGARTDTQYF. Drawing the rest from reference TRBV5-1 and TRBJ2-3, the complete variable domain is KAGVTQTPRYLIKTRGQQVTLSCSPISGHRSVSWYQQTPGQGLQFLFEYFSETQRNKGNFPGRFSGRQFSNSRSEMNVSTLELGDSALYLCASSLQGARTDTQYFGPGTRLTVL.

This clone appeared once. The chain has TRBV9 and TRBJ2-5, with 10 bases fitting TRBD2. The CDR3 sequence is 15 residues long. Germline V gives CDR1 SGDLS, CDR2 YYNGEE. Unmatched junction bases numbered 5, after V lost 3 bases and J lost 3 bases. The CDR3 loop is CASSGGLAEKETQYF. CDR3 bases: TGTGCCAGCAGCGGCGGACTAGCGGAGAAAGAGACCCAGTACTTC.

The chain has TRBV5-5 and TRBJ1-1, with TRBD1 identical over 7 bases. This CDR3 is built from 16 residues. J was trimmed by 1 base and V by 4 bases; bases with no gene match: 10. Per germline, CDR1 SGHKS and CDR2 YYEKEE (reference sequence). The CDR3 bases are TGTGCCAGCAGCACCGGACAGGTCAGAGGGAACACTGAAGCTTTCTTT. It specifies CASSTGQVRGNTEAFF. Based on the CDR3 plus reference TRBV5-5 and TRBJ1-1, the full variable domain is DAGVTQSPTHLIKTRGQQVTLRCSPISGHKSVSWYQQVLGQGPQFIFQYYEKEERGRGNFPDRFSARQFPNYSSELNVNALLLGDSALYLCASSTGQVRGNTEAFFGQGTRLTVV.

This chain connects TRBV5-4 to TRBJ2-5, with TRBD2 as a possible D gene (7 bases). The CDR3 is 13 amino acids. V was trimmed by 2 bases and J by 4 bases, leaving 9 bases between them. Per germline, CDR1 SGHNT and CDR2 YYREEE (reference sequence). CDR3 nucleotides: TGTGCCAGCAGCTTAAGGGGGGGAGAGACCCAGTACTTC. This encodes CASSLRGGETQYF. The entire variable domain, with the rest obtained from reference TRBV5-4 and TRBJ2-5, is as follows: ETGVTQSPTHLIKTRGQQVTLRCSSQSGHNTVSWYQQALGQGPQFIFQYYREEENGRGNFPPRFSGLQFPNYSSELNVNALELDDSALYLCASSLRGGETQYFGPGTRLLVL.

This clone appeared once. V is TRBV27 and J is TRBJ1-4; D is unresolved. Germline V gene lookup returns CDR1 MNHEY and CDR2 SMNVEV (reference sequence). This CDR3 has 16 amino acids. Trimming shortened V by 6 bases and J by 2 bases, and 16 bases separated the two germline ends. CDR3 loop: CASRHPRWGTNEKLFF. The CDR3 DNA follows: TGTGCCAGCAGACACCCCCGATGGGGTACTAATGAAAAACTGTTTTTT.

This clone was observed a few times. This rearrangement joins TRBV2 to TRBJ1-3; D may be TRBD1 (5 bases). The CDR3 has 14 residues. Per the germline V gene, CDR1 is SNHLY and CDR2 is FYNNEI. The V end was cut by 3 bases, the J end by 6 bases, with 12 bases between. CDR3 amino acids: CASSEGPWENTIYF. The CDR3 coding sequence is TGTGCCAGCAGTGAGGGACCCTGGGAAAACACCATATATTTT.

V and J are TRBV5-1 and TRBJ1-1; possible D gene TRBD1, 5 bases. The CDR3 has 14 residues. CDR1 SGHRS and CDR2 YFSETQ come from the germline V gene. The V and J ends lost 5 bases and 4 bases respectively, with 15 bases between them. The CDR3 sequence is CASSTSGGSTEAFF. The CDR3 nucleotides are TGCGCCAGCAGTACCAGTGGGGGGTCCACTGAAGCTTTCTTT. The whole variable domain, remainder taken from reference TRBV5-1 and TRBJ1-1, is KAGVTQTPRYLIKTRGQQVTLSCSPISGHRSVSWYQQTPGQGLQFLFEYFSETQRNKGNFPGRFSGRQFSNSRSEMNVSTLELGDSALYLCASSTSGGSTEAFFGQGTRLTVV.

The chain is built from TRBV4-1 and TRBJ1-1; maybe TRBD1 (6 bases). V was clipped by 4 bases and J by 1 base, with 10 bases between them. Germline V gives CDR1 MGHRA, CDR2 YSYEKL. CDR3 length: 14 amino acids. CDR3 sequence: CASSPTRGNTEAFF. The CDR3 region has the DNA TGCGCCAGCAGCCCGACCAGGGGGAACACTGAAGCTTTCTTT.

The genes are TRBV6-5 and TRBJ2-1; 9 nucleotides align to TRBD1. V shed 5 bases, J shed 8 bases, and the junction held 7 bases outside the gene matches. The CDR3 length is 14 residues. CDR1 is MNHEY, CDR2 SVGAGI, per germline. Here the CDR3 reads CASSTGGFGYEQFF. In nucleotides, the CDR3 is TGTGCCAGCAGTACAGGGGGCTTTGGCTATGAGCAGTTCTTC.

In its sample, this clone ranks as large. The chain combines TRBV4-1 with TRBJ1-1, with a weak D call TRBD1 (6 bases). CDR1 and CDR2 (germline): MGHRA, YSYEKL. CDR3 length equals 14 residues. Trimming pared 1 base from V and 5 bases from J, leaving 11 bases between. The CDR3 protein is CASSQGQDRTEAFF. The CDR3 DNA follows: TGCGCCAGCAGCCAAGGACAGGATCGGACTGAAGCTTTCTTT.

On this clone: At one end the junction does not follow the germline gene, possibly because of a read error. J is TRBJ2-2 and V is TRBV6-1; D ambiguous. CDR1 MNHNS and CDR2 SASEGT come from the germline V gene. This CDR3 has 13 residues. The CDR3 DNA sequence: TGTGCCAGCAGCGCTACTAACAGCGGGGAGCTGTTTTTT. It is translated as CASSATNSGELFF.

The rearrangement links TRBV15 to TRBJ2-3, with 10 bases fitting TRBD2. This CDR3 has 18 residues. After removal of 3 bases from V and 3 bases from J, the junction contained 12 bases not matched to a gene. Germline V gene data show CDR1 as LNHNV and CDR2 as YYDKDF (reference sequence). The CDR3 coding sequence is TGTGCCACCAGCAGCGACGGAGTAGCGGGAGGAGGAACAGATACGCAGTATTTT. Its protein product is CATSSDGVAGGGTDTQYF.

In its sample, this clone was seen a few times. The chain joins TRBV19 to TRBJ1-1; a possible D gene is TRBD1 (6 bases). Trimming removed 4 bases from V and 5 bases from J, with 14 bases in between. The CDR3 has 14 residues. Germline CDR1 is LNHDA and CDR2 is SQIVND (reference sequence). The DNA for the CDR3 is TGTGCCAGTAGTACCCTACAGGGAGTAACTGAAGCTTTCTTT. This sequence encodes CASSTLQGVTEAFF. The full variable domain, rest sourced from reference TRBV19 and TRBJ1-1, is DGGITQSPKYLFRKEGQNVTLSCEQNLNHDAMYWYRQDPGQGLRLIYYSQIVNDFQKGDIAEGYSVSREKKESFPLTVTSAQKNPTAFYLCASSTLQGVTEAFFGQGTRLTVV.

The J gene is TRBJ2-3, the V gene TRBV19; D not certain. The CDR3 is made up of 10 amino acids. The germline CDR1 and CDR2 sequences are LNHDA and SQIVND (reference sequence). Between the trimmed V and J ends, which lost 9 bases and 3 bases, there was a span of 4 bases. The CDR3 region is CASLTDTQYF. In DNA, the CDR3 is TGTGCCAGCCTAACAGATACGCAGTATTTT. The full variable domain, completed using reference TRBV19 and TRBJ2-3, is DGGITQSPKYLFRKEGQNVTLSCEQNLNHDAMYWYRQDPGQGLRLIYYSQIVNDFQKGDIAEGYSVSREKKESFPLTVTSAQKNPTAFYLCASLTDTQYFGPGTRLTVL.

CDR3: CASSVLQDRGTDTQYF. CDR3 in DNA: TGTGCCAGCAGCGTACTACAAGACAGGGGCACAGATACGCAGTATTTT. The chain is built from TRBV9 and TRBJ2-3, with 7 bases aligning to TRBD1. The trim removed 1 base at V and 1 base at J, leaving 6 bases unmatched. The CDR3 is 16 amino acids. Per germline, CDR1 SGDLS and CDR2 YYNGEE.

This chain joins TRBV18 and TRBJ2-2; D perhaps matches TRBD2 (6 bases). CDR1 is KGHSH and CDR2 is LQKENI in the germline V gene. The CDR3 runs to 15 residues. The V end was cut by 0 bases, the J end by 7 bases, with 12 bases between. Written as DNA, the CDR3 is TGTGCCAGCTCACCACCGAAGACAGCGGGCGGGGAGCTGTTTTTT. Translated: CASSPPKTAGGELFF.

The gene calls are TRBV10-3 and TRBJ2-1, with a weak D call TRBD2 (6 bases). This CDR3 contains 14 residues. V dropped 6 bases and J dropped 5 bases, with 14 bases sitting between them. Germline V gene data show CDR1 as ENHRY and CDR2 as SYGVKD. The CDR3 loop reads CAISRTTGDNEQFF. Here the CDR3 DNA reads TGTGCCATCAGCCGTACAACGGGGGACAATGAGCAGTTCTTC.

The chain is built from TRBV19 and TRBJ1-5; no reliable D call. Trimming removed 5 bases at V and 2 bases at J, with 4 bases between. Germline V CDR1 and CDR2: LNHDA, SQIVND (reference sequence). This CDR3 comprises 12 residues. CDR3 in DNA: TGTGCCAGTAGTCTGGGCAATCAGCCCCAGCATTTT. Amino acid sequence: CASSLGNQPQHF.

This rearrangement joins TRBV30 to TRBJ1-5; possibly TRBD1 for D (6 bases). Deletions cut 5 bases from V and 0 bases from J, with 14 bases between. The germline V gene has CDR1 GTSNPN and CDR2 SVGIG (reference sequence). The CDR3 consists of 15 residues. This CDR3 is CAWAPTGFSNQPQHF. In DNA, the CDR3 is TGTGCCTGGGCACCAACAGGGTTTAGCAATCAGCCCCAGCATTTT.

CDR3 protein: CASTLEGHGSYNEQFF. Written as DNA, the CDR3 is TGTGCCAGTACCTTAGAGGGACACGGGTCCTACAATGAGCAGTTCTTC. J is TRBJ2-1 and V is TRBV19, with D perhaps TRBD1 (6 bases). The CDR3 runs to 16 residues. V gave up 7 bases and J gave up 1 base, with 17 bases separating them. Germline assignment: CDR1 LNHDA and CDR2 SQIVND (reference sequence). Filled out from reference TRBV19 and TRBJ2-1, the complete variable domain reads DGGITQSPKYLFRKEGQNVTLSCEQNLNHDAMYWYRQDPGQGLRLIYYSQIVNDFQKGDIAEGYSVSREKKESFPLTVTSAQKNPTAFYLCASTLEGHGSYNEQFFGPGTRLTVL.

The chain couples TRBV30 to TRBJ2-1; the match to TRBD2 covers 10 bases. V lost 5 bases, J lost 9 bases, and 10 bases stayed unmatched. This CDR3 region has 14 residues. The germline gives CDR1 GTSNPN, CDR2 SVGIG (reference sequence). In DNA, the CDR3 is TGTGCCTGGTCCGGGGCTAGCGGGAGACGTGAGCAGTTCTTC. Translated, it gives CAWSGASGRREQFF.